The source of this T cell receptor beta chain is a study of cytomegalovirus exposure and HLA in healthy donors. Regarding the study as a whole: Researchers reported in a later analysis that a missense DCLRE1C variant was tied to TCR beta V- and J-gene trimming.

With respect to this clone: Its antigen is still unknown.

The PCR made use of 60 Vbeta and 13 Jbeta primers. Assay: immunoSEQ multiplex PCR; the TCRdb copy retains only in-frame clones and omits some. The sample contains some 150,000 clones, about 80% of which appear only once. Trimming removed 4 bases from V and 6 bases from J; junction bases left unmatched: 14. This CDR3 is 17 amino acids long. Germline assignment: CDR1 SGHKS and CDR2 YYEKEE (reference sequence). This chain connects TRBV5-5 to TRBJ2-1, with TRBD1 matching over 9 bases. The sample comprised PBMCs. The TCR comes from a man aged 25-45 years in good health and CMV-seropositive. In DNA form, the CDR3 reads TGTGCCAGCAGCCCCGGGACAGGGTTTCGTAGGGTCAATGAGCAGTTCTTC. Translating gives CASSPGTGFRRVNEQFF.